The 16 T cell receptor beta chains given below trace back to one sample, sequenced in a study of CD8 T cells in Susac syndrome. It was with random hexamers that 0.5 to 1 ug RNA was reverse transcribed. TCRdb reprocessed the immunoSEQ multiplex PCR reads via MiXCR and lists one record per CDR3 protein. Seen here are 200,000 or so distinct CDR3 sequences, 90% to 95% observed once, and the top ten hold about 0.096%. Specimen: CD4+ T cells from PBMCs. The receptors here all came from a human donor with multiple sclerosis.

This chain connects TRBV5-4 to TRBJ1-2; D is unresolved. This CDR3 spans 14 amino acids. CDR1 is SGHNT and CDR2 is YYREEE in the germline V gene (reference sequence). V dropped 4 bases and J dropped 4 bases, with 14 bases sitting between them. Written as DNA, the CDR3 is TGTGCCAGCAGCATCGCCCGGGCCTTCTATGGCTACACCTTC. The encoded protein is CASSIARAFYGYTF.

The V gene is TRBV25-1, the J gene TRBJ1-5, with D possibly being TRBD1 (5 bases). This CDR3 region has 15 residues. Per germline, CDR1 MGHDK and CDR2 SYGVNS. V was pared by 3 bases and J by 4 bases, with 13 bases between. CDR3 coding DNA: TGTGCCAGCAGTGACCCCAGGGTACCTAATCAGCCCCAGCATTTT. It is translated as CASSDPRVPNQPQHF.

V and J are TRBV23-1 and TRBJ2-7, with 7 bases matching TRBD2. TRBV23-1 falls under the ORF class, with uncertain function. Unmatched junction bases numbered 8, after V lost 10 bases and J lost 5 bases. This CDR3 has 12 amino acids. This chain's CDR3 is CATYGGSDEQYF. The CDR3 DNA follows: TGCGCCACCTACGGCGGGAGTGACGAGCAGTACTTC.

The CDR3 protein is CSVEEGADFLKNEQFF. The CDR3 DNA reads TGCAGCGTTGAAGAGGGAGCGGATTTCTTGAAGAATGAGCAGTTCTTC. The V and J genes are TRBV29-1 and TRBJ2-1, with D possibly being TRBD2 (5 bases). Trimming stripped 0 bases from V and 7 bases from J, with 19 bases between. The CDR3 has 16 residues. In germline, CDR1 is SQVTM, CDR2 ANQGSEA.

The chain joins TRBV3-1 to TRBJ2-1, with 11 bases aligning to TRBD2. The CDR3 is 16 residues long. The V gene end was trimmed by 4 bases and the J gene end by 9 bases; junction bases not matched to a gene: 11. The germline V gene encodes CDR1 LGHDT and CDR2 YNNKEL (reference sequence). The chain's CDR3 is CASSPPGLAGGGEQFF. The CDR3 DNA reads TGTGCCAGCAGCCCCCCAGGGCTAGCGGGAGGAGGTGAGCAGTTCTTC.

The chain combines TRBV12-5 with TRBJ1-6; D unresolved. The CDR3 runs to 12 residues. The germline V and J ends were trimmed by 7 bases and 7 bases, with 8 bases remaining between them. Germline V gives CDR1 LGHNT, CDR2 FRNRAP. CDR3 protein: CASAPPNSPLHF. DNA for the CDR3: TGTGCTAGTGCCCCACCCAATTCACCCCTCCACTTT. The variable domain in full, completed from reference TRBV12-5 and TRBJ1-6, reads DARVTQTPRHKVTEMGQEVTMRCQPILGHNTVFWYRQTMMQGLELLAYFRNRAPLDDSGMPKDRFSAEMPDATLATLKIQPSEPRDSAVYFCASAPPNSPLHFGNGTRLTVT.

The CDR3 bases are TGTGCCAGCAGCCAGAGGGGTGCAACTAATGAAAAACTGTTTTTT. Its protein is CASSQRGATNEKLFF. This rearrangement joins TRBV3-1 to TRBJ1-4, with a possible D match to TRBD1 (5 bases). Trimming removed 3 bases from V and 0 bases from J, with 8 bases in between. CDR1 LGHDT and CDR2 YNNKEL come from the germline V gene (reference sequence). The CDR3 loop spans 15 amino acids.

J is TRBJ2-7 and V is TRBV6-5; D is unclear. Germline CDR1 and CDR2: MNHEY and SVGAGI. There are 13 residues in the CDR3. Trimming shortened V by 3 bases and J by 2 bases, and 8 bases separated the two germline ends. The CDR3 loop reads CASSYQRTYEQYF. The CDR3 DNA follows: TGTGCCAGCAGTTATCAGAGGACCTACGAGCAGTACTTC.

The chain employs TRBV29-1 and TRBJ2-1; 7 nucleotides align to TRBD1. Germline CDR1 reads SQVTM; CDR2 reads ANQGSEA. V lost 3 bases, J lost 6 bases, and 5 bases stayed unmatched. The CDR3 spans 13 residues. DNA for the CDR3: TGCAGCGTTGACGAGGACAGGTCCAATGAGCAGTTCTTC. Translating gives CSVDEDRSNEQFF.

A single count supports this clonotype. CDR3 in amino acids: CATSDPGLAHEQYF. The CDR3 DNA is TGTGCCACCAGTGATCCCGGACTAGCCCACGAGCAGTACTTC. This chain joins TRBV24-1 and TRBJ2-7; 8 bases map to TRBD2. Germline V gives CDR1 KGHDR, CDR2 SFDVKD. CDR3 length: 14 amino acids. The J segment lost 5 bases and the V segment lost 3 bases, leaving 5 bases of the junction unmatched.

The chain combines TRBV11-2 with TRBJ2-1; D may be TRBD1 (5 bases). Germline assignment: CDR1 SGHAT and CDR2 FQNNGV. The CDR3 loop spans 15 amino acids. V was pared by 7 bases and J by 1 base, with 14 bases between. The CDR3 DNA is TGTGCCAGCACGCTCGAAGGGGCTTCCTACAATGAGCAGTTCTTC. It translates to CASTLEGASYNEQFF. The full variable domain, rest sourced from reference TRBV11-2 and TRBJ2-1, is EAGVAQSPRYKIIEKRQSVAFWCNPISGHATLYWYQQILGQGPKLLIQFQNNGVVDDSQLPKDRFSAERLKGVDSTLKIQPAKLEDSAVYLCASTLEGASYNEQFFGPGTRLTVL.

This chain links TRBV5-4 with TRBJ2-2; possible D gene TRBD1, 5 bases. The ends were cut back, 1 base at V and 1 base at J, with 11 bases in the middle. The CDR3 consists of 16 residues. In germline, CDR1 is SGHNT, CDR2 YYREEE (reference sequence). CDR3 nucleotides: TGTGCCAGCAGCTTGTTTAGGGGTGAGAACACCGGGGAGCTGTTTTTT. Protein sequence: CASSLFRGENTGELFF. Combining the CDR3 with reference TRBV5-4 and TRBJ2-2 gives the whole variable domain ETGVTQSPTHLIKTRGQQVTLRCSSQSGHNTVSWYQQALGQGPQFIFQYYREEENGRGNFPPRFSGLQFPNYSSELNVNALELDDSALYLCASSLFRGENTGELFFGEGSRLTVL.

The rearrangement links TRBV7-2 to TRBJ2-3; no clear D gene. The germline V gene encodes CDR1 SGHTA and CDR2 FQGNSA. Trimming stripped 5 bases from V and 6 bases from J, with 21 bases between. The CDR3 is 16 amino acids. CDR3 loop: CASSLGHPLGGDTQYF. As DNA, the CDR3 is TGTGCCAGCAGCCTCGGGCACCCCCTCGGTGGCGATACGCAGTATTTT.

This clonotype was recorded once. V is TRBV2 and J is TRBJ2-3; D ambiguous. The CDR3 consists of 13 residues. The V end was cut by 4 bases, the J end by 4 bases, with 9 bases between. Germline V gene data show CDR1 as SNHLY and CDR2 as FYNNEI. The CDR3 protein is CASSAQNPDTQYF. CDR3 DNA: TGTGCCAGCAGTGCACAGAATCCAGATACGCAGTATTTT. The variable domain in full, with the rest retrieved from reference TRBV2 and TRBJ2-3, is EPEVTQTPSHQVTQMGQEVILRCVPISNHLYFYWYRQILGQKVEFLVSFYNNEISEKSEIFDDQFSVERPDGSNFTLKIRSTKLEDSAMYFCASSAQNPDTQYFGPGTRLTVL.

This chain joins TRBV4-1 and TRBJ2-1; D may be TRBD1 (5 bases). V lost 4 bases and J lost 7, with 11 bases in between. The CDR3 totals 13 residues. Germline values: CDR1 MGHRA, CDR2 YSYEKL. The CDR3 bases are TGCGCCAGCAGCCCAGGCAGGGTGAATGAGCAGTTCTTC. It specifies CASSPGRVNEQFF.

The chain recombines TRBV9 with TRBJ2-1; D remains unclear. The V gene's germline CDR1 is SGDLS and CDR2 YYNGEE. This CDR3 has 13 amino acids. V was shortened by 3 bases and J by 7 bases, with 11 bases between the two germline ends. The chain's CDR3 is CASSAEGWNEQFF. Written as DNA, the CDR3 is TGTGCCAGCAGCGCCGAAGGGTGGAATGAGCAGTTCTTC.